This TCR beta chain appears in the sequencing data of a study of beta chain features in type 1 diabetes. Sequenced material consisted of expressed TCRB transcripts (all of the isolated RNA was reverse transcribed). Produced via immunoSEQ multiplex PCR; TCRdb's table is partial and in-frame only. The sample carries under 400,000 clones, about 18% recorded once. CDR3 length: 17 amino acids. Germline CDR1 is GTSNPN and CDR2 is SVGIG (reference sequence). V was clipped by 1 base and J by 0 bases, with 18 bases between them. This clonotype originated in a woman under 30 in good health. The specimen sequenced was naive CD4+ T cells from blood. This chain uses TRBV30 with TRBJ1-1; D ambiguous. CDR3 nucleotides: TGTGCCTGGAGTGGAGGACTCACTAGGGCGGTGAACACTGAAGCTTTCTTT. This gives the protein CAWSGGLTRAVNTEAFF. Complete variable domain (other parts from reference TRBV30 and TRBJ1-1): SQTIHQWPATLVQPVGSPLSLECTVEGTSNPNLYWYRQAAGRGLQLLFYSVGIGQISSEVPQNLSASRPQDRQFILSSKKLLLSDSGFYLCAWSGGLTRAVNTEAFFGQGTRLTVV.